This passage covers 29 T cell receptor beta chains from one sample sequenced in a study of blood T cell repertoires in COVID-19. The method was immunoSEQ multiplex PCR; TCRdb's version includes in-frame clones alone and lacks a portion of them. The table lists about 220,000 clones, under 90% of them singletons. Specimen: peripheral blood. The receptors were sampled from a woman older than 75 with acute or convalescent COVID-19.

V usage is TRBV11-2 and J usage is TRBJ1-2, with a tentative D call TRBD1 (5 bases). V lost 0 bases and J 4 bases, leaving 9 bases between the germline ends. The CDR3 totals 14 residues. CDR1 SGHAT and CDR2 FQNNGV come from the germline V gene. The CDR3 bases are TGTGCCAGCAGCTTAGACGGGGGAGGCTATGGCTACACCTTC. This encodes CASSLDGGGYGYTF.

A single count supports this clone. In nucleotides, the CDR3 is TGTGCCAGTATTCAACAGGGAGGGAGCAATCAGCCCCAGCATTTT. It codes for CASIQQGGSNQPQHF. The gene calls are TRBV19 and TRBJ1-5; D may be TRBD1 (6 bases). CDR3 length: 15 amino acids. CDR1 and CDR2 from the germline V gene are LNHDA and SQIVND (reference sequence). The ends were cut back, 7 bases at V and 1 base at J, with 14 bases in the middle.

V and J are TRBV11-2 and TRBJ2-1; TRBD2 matches 11 bases. The CDR3 is 16 amino acids. V lost 4 bases to trimming and J lost 2 bases; unmatched junction nucleotides: 4. Germline V gene data show CDR1 as SGHAT and CDR2 as FQNNGV. As DNA, the CDR3 is TGTGCCAGCAGCTCCCTAGCGGGGGGAACCTACAATGAGCAGTTCTTC. Protein: CASSSLAGGTYNEQFF.

The V and J genes are TRBV18 and TRBJ1-3; 7 bases are a match to TRBD1. CDR3 length: 15 amino acids. With 8 bases clipped from V and 0 bases from J, the junction kept 7 bases outside the gene matches. Germline CDR1 reads KGHSH; CDR2 reads LQKENI. CDR3 sequence (DNA): TGTGCCAGCACACGACAGGGCAACTCTGGAAACACCATATATTTT. Its protein product is CASTRQGNSGNTIYF.

This chain links TRBV27 with TRBJ2-7; TRBD2 aligns across 13 bases. Germline loops: CDR1 MNHEY, CDR2 SMNVEV (reference sequence). The junction had 8 bases not matched to a gene; V was cut back by 1 base and J by 2 bases. The CDR3 is made up of 18 amino acids. CDR3 coding DNA: TGTGCCAGCAGTTTATTTCCCTCGGGGACTAGCGGGACCTACGAGCAGTACTTC. It specifies CASSLFPSGTSGTYEQYF.

The chain is built from TRBV11-3 and TRBJ1-5; D remains unclear. In germline, CDR1 is SGHNT, CDR2 YENEEA. V was cut by 3 bases and J by 4 bases, with 16 bases left in between. This CDR3 contains 16 residues. The CDR3 sequence is CASSFAGTLANQPQHF. For the CDR3, the DNA is TGTGCCAGCAGCTTCGCAGGCACTCTCGCGAATCAGCCCCAGCATTTT.

The rearrangement joins TRBV6-2 or TRBV6-3 to TRBJ1-4; perhaps TRBD1 as D (5 bases). Germline V CDR1 and CDR2: MNHEY, SVGEGT. This CDR3 is built from 15 residues. V was shortened by 2 bases and J by 0 bases, with 7 bases between the two germline ends. The chain's CDR3 is CASSYRTTTNEKLFF. The DNA for the CDR3 is TGTGCCAGCAGTTACAGGACAACAACTAATGAAAAACTGTTTTTT.

The chain is built from TRBV5-1 and TRBJ2-3; 12 bases match TRBD2. This CDR3 region has 21 residues. From germline, CDR1 is SGHRS and CDR2 YFSETQ. Losses at the gene ends were 3 bases for V and 0 bases for J; bases not matched to a gene: 17. The CDR3 is CASSWPLLAGGRITSTDTQYF. CDR3 bases: TGCGCCAGCAGCTGGCCCCTACTAGCGGGGGGCCGTATTACTAGCACAGATACGCAGTATTTT.

This chain connects TRBV25-1 to TRBJ2-1, with unresolved D. In germline, CDR1 is MGHDK, CDR2 SYGVNS. V dropped 2 bases and J dropped 3 bases, with 11 bases sitting between them. The CDR3 length is 15 residues. The CDR3 nucleotides are TGTGCCAGCAGTGAAGGGCACCCGAGCTACAATGAGCAGTTCTTC. Its translation: CASSEGHPSYNEQFF.

The rearrangement uses TRBV7-2 and TRBJ2-5; possible D gene TRBD2, 5 bases. Between the trimmed V and J ends, which lost 4 bases and 6 bases, there was a span of 15 bases. The CDR3 has 14 amino acids. The germline V gene encodes CDR1 SGHTA and CDR2 FQGNSA. CDR3 coding DNA: TGTGCCAGCAGCTCTCAAACTAGTACCCAGACCCAGTACTTC. Protein product: CASSSQTSTQTQYF.

The CDR3 loop reads CSFSQGAGETQYF. CDR3 nucleotide sequence: TGCAGCTTCTCACAGGGGGCTGGAGAGACCCAGTACTTC. V gene TRBV29-1 combines with J gene TRBJ2-5; TRBD1 matches at 9 bases. Germline V CDR1 and CDR2: SQVTM, ANQGSEA. V dropped 8 bases and J dropped 4; count of bases not matched to a gene: 8. This CDR3 has 13 residues. Based on the CDR3 plus reference TRBV29-1 and TRBJ2-5, the full variable domain is SAVISQKPSRDICQRGTSLTIQCQVDSQVTMMFWYRQQPGQSLTLIATANQGSEATYESGFVIDKFPISRPNLTFSTLTVSNMSPEDSSIYLCSFSQGAGETQYFGPGTRLLVL.

The rearrangement uses TRBV5-6 and TRBJ1-3; TRBD1 aligns across 9 bases. CDR3 length: 15 residues. The germline CDR1 and CDR2 sequences are SGHDT and YYEEEE. With V trimmed by 5 bases and J by 1 base, 4 bases remained unmatched. DNA for the CDR3: TGTGCCAGCAGTCGGGACAGGGCGTCTGGAAACACCATATATTTT. Encoded protein: CASSRDRASGNTIYF.

This sequence joins TRBV11-3 and TRBJ2-7; a weak D match, TRBD1 (5 bases). Trimming stripped 3 bases from V and 6 bases from J, with 15 bases between. The CDR3 loop spans 14 amino acids. Germline values: CDR1 SGHNT, CDR2 YENEEA. DNA for the CDR3: TGTGCCAGCAGCTTTGGGCAGGGTCCGCGCGAGCAGTACTTC. Amino acid sequence: CASSFGQGPREQYF.

The gene calls are TRBV5-1 and TRBJ1-2; 7 bases match TRBD1. This CDR3 comprises 14 residues. Germline CDR1 and CDR2: SGHRS and YFSETQ. V lost 0 bases to trimming and J lost 8 bases; unmatched junction nucleotides: 7. As DNA, the CDR3 is TGCGCCAGCAGCTTGGTGGAGGGGGCGCGAGGCTACACCTTC. Amino acid sequence: CASSLVEGARGYTF.

The rearrangement joins TRBV19 to TRBJ1-2; perhaps TRBD1 as D (6 bases). Trimming pared 6 bases from V and 4 bases from J, leaving 15 bases between. The CDR3 spans 14 residues. The V gene's germline CDR1 is LNHDA and CDR2 SQIVND (reference sequence). CDR3 sequence: CASSWTDEGYGYTF. CDR3 bases: TGTGCCAGTAGCTGGACAGACGAGGGCTATGGCTACACCTTC. Full variable domain (missing parts from reference TRBV19 and TRBJ1-2): DGGITQSPKYLFRKEGQNVTLSCEQNLNHDAMYWYRQDPGQGLRLIYYSQIVNDFQKGDIAEGYSVSREKKESFPLTVTSAQKNPTAFYLCASSWTDEGYGYTFGSGTRLTVV.

V and J are TRBV3-1 (or the pseudogene TRBV3-2) and TRBJ1-1; D remains ambiguous. Germline CDR1 is LGHDT and CDR2 is YNNKEL (reference sequence). V lost 4 bases and J lost 5, with 14 bases in between. This CDR3 spans 14 amino acids. DNA of the CDR3: TGTGCCAGCAGCCCCGTTTTAGTGAGTACTGAAGCTTTCTTT. Protein: CASSPVLVSTEAFF.

This chain uses TRBV12-3 or TRBV12-4 with TRBJ1-2; no clear D. V was cut by 7 bases and J by 8 bases, with 11 bases left in between. The CDR3 extends over 11 amino acids. The CDR3, as DNA: TGTGCCAGCAACTCAGGTGGAGGCTACACCTTC. This translates into CASNSGGGYTF.

This clone appeared a single time. This rearrangement joins TRBV11-3 to TRBJ2-2, with 9 bases matching TRBD2. The ends lost 1 base at V and 0 bases at J; junction bases unmatched: 9. Per the germline V gene, CDR1 is SGHNT and CDR2 is YENEEA. The CDR3 sequence is 19 residues long. Here the CDR3 reads CASSLGSSGIYTNTGELFF. The CDR3 bases are TGTGCCAGCAGCTTAGGTTCTAGCGGGATTTATACGAACACCGGGGAGCTGTTTTTT.

The V and J genes are TRBV27 and TRBJ2-1; 7 nucleotides agree with TRBD2. Losses at the gene ends were 8 bases for V and 0 bases for J; bases not matched to a gene: 4. The CDR3 covers 14 residues. Germline lookup yields CDR1 MNHEY and CDR2 SMNVEV (reference sequence). The CDR3 sequence is CASRGGSSYNEQFF. CDR3 DNA: TGTGCCAGCCGCGGGGGAAGCTCCTACAATGAGCAGTTCTTC.

This chain uses TRBV6-6 with TRBJ2-3; D not certain. Trimming removed 6 bases at V and 2 bases at J, with 6 bases between. From germline, CDR1 is MNHNY and CDR2 SVGAGI (reference sequence). The CDR3 contains 12 residues. The CDR3 sequence: CASSLYTDTQYF. The CDR3 bases are TGTGCCAGCAGCCTATACACAGATACGCAGTATTTT.

This clone showed up just a few times. The gene calls are TRBV11-3 and TRBJ2-7; 7 bases align to TRBD1. Germline loops: CDR1 SGHNT, CDR2 YENEEA. J was trimmed by 1 base and V by 6 bases; bases with no gene match: 9. The CDR3 is 15 amino acids. The CDR3 DNA is TGTGCCAGCAGTAAACAGGACAGGCCATCCTACGAGCAGTACTTC. Amino acid sequence: CASSKQDRPSYEQYF.

This chain uses TRBV5-4 with TRBJ2-3; 9 bases are shared with TRBD2. Trimming took 4 bases from V and 2 from J; bases not matched to a gene: 11. The CDR3 length is 17 residues. Germline V gene lookup returns CDR1 SGHNT and CDR2 YYREEE (reference sequence). The CDR3 spells CASSRGGGTSFTDTQYF. Written as DNA, the CDR3 is TGTGCCAGCAGCCGGGGCGGCGGGACTAGCTTCACAGATACGCAGTATTTT.

This chain connects TRBV9 to TRBJ2-1; a weak D match, TRBD1 (5 bases). Germline V gene sequence: CDR1 SGDLS, CDR2 YYNGEE. CDR3 length equals 15 residues. The ends were cut back, 1 base at V and 9 bases at J, with 17 bases in the middle. In nucleotides, the CDR3 is TGTGCCAGCAGCGTACAGGGTCAGGATGCGAGTGAGCAGTTCTTC. It encodes CASSVQGQDASEQFF. Variable domain in full (rest from reference TRBV9 and TRBJ2-1): DSGVTQTPKHLITATGQRVTLRCSPRSGDLSVYWYQQSLDQGLQFLIQYYNGEERAKGNILERFSAQQFPDLHSELNLSSLELGDSALYFCASSVQGQDASEQFFGPGTRLTVL.

The chain uses TRBV10-3 and TRBJ2-5, with D maybe TRBD1 (5 bases). The V end lost 3 bases, the J end lost 1 base, and 9 bases lay between the germline ends. Germline V CDR1 and CDR2: ENHRY, SYGVKD. The CDR3 is 14 residues long. Here the CDR3 reads CAISDFQGQETQYF. In nucleotides, the CDR3 is TGTGCCATCAGTGATTTCCAGGGCCAAGAGACCCAGTACTTC.

In nucleotides, the CDR3 is TGCGCCAGCAGCTTGGAACAGGGGAGGTTTTCACCCCTCCACTTT. The encoded protein is CASSLEQGRFSPLHF. The chain links TRBV5-1 to TRBJ1-6; TRBD1 matches 7 bases. Germline assignment: CDR1 SGHRS and CDR2 YFSETQ. The CDR3 runs to 15 residues. Trimming at V came to 0 bases and at J to 9 bases, leaving 6 bases not matched to a gene.

This clone was observed a handful of times. This sequence joins TRBV28 and TRBJ2-7; 7 bases match TRBD1. Germline V gene lookup returns CDR1 MDHEN and CDR2 SYDVKM. The CDR3 loop spans 15 amino acids. V shed 6 bases and J 8 bases; nucleotides not matched to a gene: 16. CDR3 region: CASSPNRPGTAKQYF. CDR3 in DNA: TGTGCCAGCAGCCCTAACCGCCCGGGGACAGCCAAGCAGTACTTC. The complete variable domain, with remaining parts taken from reference TRBV28 and TRBJ2-7, reads DVKVTQSSRYLVKRTGEKVFLECVQDMDHENMFWYRQDPGLGLRLIYFSYDVKMKEKGDIPEGYSVSREKKERFSLILESASTNQTSMYLCASSPNRPGTAKQYFGPGTRLTVT.

The rearrangement joins TRBV9 to TRBJ1-2; no clear D. The CDR3 spans 13 residues. From germline, CDR1 is SGDLS and CDR2 YYNGEE. The V gene lost 0 bases and the J gene lost 6 bases, with 9 bases spanning the gap. CDR3 DNA: TGTGCCAGCAGCGTAGACCAGTATAATGGCTACACCTTC. Translated, it gives CASSVDQYNGYTF.

The V call is TRBV5-4, the J call TRBJ1-2, with 7 bases that match TRBD1. The germline V gene has CDR1 SGHNT and CDR2 YYREEE (reference sequence). The CDR3 is 14 residues long. V shed 1 base and J 6 bases; nucleotides not matched to a gene: 6. Here the CDR3 reads CASSLSDRSDGYTF. The CDR3 DNA reads as TGTGCCAGCAGCTTGTCGGACAGGAGTGATGGCTACACCTTC.

The V and J genes are TRBV19 and TRBJ2-7; 7 nucleotides agree with TRBD2. Unmatched junction bases numbered 4, after V lost 4 bases and J lost 1 base. The CDR3 extends over 14 amino acids. Germline V gives CDR1 LNHDA, CDR2 SQIVND (reference sequence). The DNA for the CDR3 is TGTGCCAGTAGTAACCTAGCGGCTTCCTACGAGCAGTACTTC. Residues: CASSNLAASYEQYF. Supplemented by reference TRBV19 and TRBJ2-7, the full variable domain reads DGGITQSPKYLFRKEGQNVTLSCEQNLNHDAMYWYRQDPGQGLRLIYYSQIVNDFQKGDIAEGYSVSREKKESFPLTVTSAQKNPTAFYLCASSNLAASYEQYFGPGTRLTVT.